This T cell receptor (beta chain) is from a study of blood T cell repertoires in COVID-19. Study context: Acute and convalescent COVID-19 specimens originated in the United States, Italy and Spain. From T cells, B-cell-depleted T cells, or PBMCs came the material, which was cDNA or gDNA.

Original processing notes: Reference gene primers were amplified, and this amplification served to estimate nucleated cell counts. Clones were sequenced by immunoSEQ multiplex PCR, and TCRdb holds only the in-frame ones, with some missing. That table supplies the V and J calls and clone size; D and trimming were determined from the DNA. This table has tens of thousands of clones, 80% to 90% appearing once. The CDR3 has 19 residues. Germline CDR1 WSHSY, CDR2 SAAADI. V gave up 3 bases and J gave up 0 bases; unmatched junction bases: 12. What was sequenced was peripheral blood. The J gene is TRBJ1-2, the V gene TRBV10-2, with 11 bases fitting TRBD1. This sequence originates from an elderly woman with active COVID-19. CDR3 in amino acids: CASSDALAWGQGANYGYTF. DNA for the CDR3: TGCGCCAGCAGTGATGCCCTAGCGTGGGGACAGGGGGCTAACTATGGCTACACCTTC.